This T cell receptor (beta chain) was captured in a study of shared clonotypes between healthy human individuals. Healthy HIV-negative adults without recent acute infections or vaccinations served as donors. The table lists this clone with a count of one. Its antigen is as yet unknown. Study results and limitations: Few donors limited the genetic and exposure-history diversity represented. Against clonotypes common to all four donors, non-shared ones had lower generation probabilities.

In the sorted-subset replicate PCRs, 200 ng DNA, around 30,000 T cell genomes, was used. The method was immunoSEQ multiplex PCR; TCRdb's version includes in-frame clones alone and lacks a portion of them. This table holds a few hundred thousand clones, under 80% found once. V lost 4 bases and J 0 bases, leaving 13 bases between the germline ends. The CDR3 is 16 amino acids. Germline V gene sequence: CDR1 KGHSH, CDR2 LQKENI. The clonotype was recovered from a young man in good health. Sequenced: memory CD4+ T cells sorted from blood. Subset defined: CD45RA-negative fraction. This chain joins TRBV18 and TRBJ1-3; D possibly corresponds to TRBD1 (6 bases). For the CDR3, the DNA is TGTGCCAGCTCACAAACCGGGACAAACTCTGGAAACACCATATATTTT. Translating gives CASSQTGTNSGNTIYF.